This TCR beta chain was identified during a study of regulatory T cells in long-lasting Graves disease. Germline CDR1 and CDR2: SGHRS and YFSETQ. The CDR3 loop spans 18 amino acids. V lost 7 bases to trimming and J lost 0 bases; unmatched junction nucleotides: 8. Specified time point: newly diagnosed GD, antithyroid drugs for less than 3 months. PBMC RNA was the source of the TCR library. In building TCR beta libraries, iRepertoire HTBI primers were used together with Arm-PCR of CDR3 regions. Each CDR3 protein gets one entry after TCRdb re-called the multiplex PCR reads with MiXCR. The data show 450,000 to 500,000 distinct CDR3 sequences, 15% to 20% seen once. This same sample was also part of a study on T cells in Graves' hyperthyroidism and ophthalmopathy. That publication notes: Hyperthyroidism had been newly diagnosed in patients aged 18 to 65, and its duration was under 2 months. First-round RT-PCR targeting the TCR CDR3 was performed with the HTBI primer set.

This clonotype was sampled from a man aged 40-50 years with Graves disease. The starting material was peripheral blood mononuclear cells (PBMCs), obtained at new diagnosis, from a patient treated with antithyroid drugs. The V and J genes are TRBV5-1 and TRBJ2-1; 15 nucleotides agree with TRBD2. In DNA form, the CDR3 reads TGCGCCAGCCGGAAAGGGACTAGCGGGGGGAGCTCCTACAATGAGCAGTTCTTC. Its translation: CASRKGTSGGSSYNEQFF.